The 9 T cell receptor beta chains below come from one sample, sequenced in a study of blood T cells in healthy people across ages. PCR was performed a second time for 7 to 11 cycles using a sample-barcoded 5' primer and a J-beta primer mix. TCRdb re-derived calls from the 5' RACE reads in MiXCR, one entry per CDR3 protein. Here the sample spans hundreds of thousands of distinct CDR3 sequences, roughly 25% being singletons. This same sample was also part of a study on T cells of mothers and their children.

The sequencing sample was made of blood. These receptors all come from a boy younger than 18 in good health.

This clonotype has more than one count but fewer than ten. The junction does not match germline at one end; this may be a read error. This sequence joins TRBV2 and TRBJ1-6, with D possibly TRBD1 on 6 matching bases. Germline CDR1 is SNHLY and CDR2 is FYNNEI. There are 15 residues in the CDR3. This CDR3 reads CTSRERGLLYSPLHF. CDR3 DNA: TGTACCAGCAGAGAAAGGGGGTTACTGTATTCACCCCTCCACTTT.

The CDR3 spells CASRQTGGAGGYTF. The CDR3 DNA sequence: TGCGCCAGCAGACAGACAGGGGGCGCCGGTGGCTACACCTTC. J is TRBJ1-2 and V is TRBV4-1, with 10 bases lining up with TRBD1. The CDR3 runs 14 residues. V was pared by 6 bases and J by 7 bases, with 8 bases of the junction left unmatched. The germline V gene has CDR1 MGHRA and CDR2 YSYEKL.

This clonotype was counted between two and nine times. The CDR3 nucleotides are TGTGCCACCAGCCCTACCGGGACAAAGAACACCGGGGAGCTGTTTTTT. This encodes CATSPTGTKNTGELFF. The chain uses TRBV24-1 and TRBJ2-2; perhaps TRBD1 as D (6 bases). Trimming left V 7 bases short and J 1 base short, with 15 bases between. CDR1 is KGHDR, CDR2 SFDVKD, per germline. This CDR3 spans 16 amino acids.

The J gene is TRBJ2-7, the V gene TRBV18, with D unclear. CDR3 length: 12 amino acids. The germline CDR1 and CDR2 sequences are KGHSH and LQKENI. V lost 3 bases to trimming and J lost 7 bases, with 10 bases between them. This chain's CDR3 is CASSPRPPEQYF. In DNA form, the CDR3 reads TGTGCCAGCTCACCGAGGCCCCCAGAGCAGTACTTC.

The chain links TRBV5-5 to TRBJ2-5, with D maybe TRBD2 (6 bases). CDR1 is SGHKS, CDR2 YYEKEE, per germline (reference sequence). V dropped 5 bases and J dropped 0 bases, with 11 bases sitting between them. The CDR3 totals 14 residues. CDR3 in DNA: TGTGCCAGCAGAAGGGACTGGGACCAAGAGACCCAGTACTTC. It yields the protein CASRRDWDQETQYF.

This clonotype was detected a few times. The chain joins TRBV3-1 to TRBJ1-1; a possible D gene is TRBD1 (5 bases). CDR1 is LGHDT and CDR2 is YNNKEL in the germline V gene (reference sequence). The V end lost 7 bases, the J end lost 0 bases, and 9 bases lay between the germline ends. The CDR3 consists of 13 residues. CDR3: CASTGTLNTEAFF. CDR3 coding DNA: TGTGCCAGCACGGGGACGCTGAACACTGAAGCTTTCTTT.

This clonotype has a handful of counts. V is TRBV28 and J is TRBJ2-6; the D gene is possibly TRBD1 (5 bases). CDR1 MDHEN and CDR2 SYDVKM come from the germline V gene. There are 16 residues in the CDR3. Trimming took 1 base from V and 4 from J, leaving 11 bases between them. Here the CDR3 reads CASSLYVGAGANVLTF. CDR3 coding DNA: TGTGCCAGCAGTTTATATGTAGGGGCCGGGGCCAACGTCCTGACTTTC.

This clonotype has just one count. The rearrangement links TRBV13 to TRBJ2-5; perhaps D is TRBD1 or TRBD2 (5 bases each). The end of the DNA aligns better with TRBJ2-7, so the J call may be wrong. Germline CDR1 and CDR2: PRHDT and FYEKMQ (reference sequence). The CDR3 contains 14 residues. The DNA of the CDR3 is TGTGCCAGCAGTTTAACACGGGGCCGCTACGAGCAGTACTTC. Translating gives CASSLTRGRYEQYF.

This chain uses TRBV7-9 with TRBJ2-1, with D perhaps TRBD1 or TRBD2 (5 bases each). CDR3 length equals 16 residues. V was pared by 5 bases and J by 7 bases, with 21 bases between. Looked up from germline, CDR1 is SEHNR and CDR2 is FQNEAQ (reference sequence). In DNA, the CDR3 is TGTGCCAGCAGCCCCCGGGGACCTATATCCTGGAATGAGCAGTTCTTC. Amino acid sequence: CASSPRGPISWNEQFF. The full variable domain, rest sourced from reference TRBV7-9 and TRBJ2-1, is DTGVSQNPRHKITKRGQNVTFRCDPISEHNRLYWYRQTLGQGPEFLTYFQNEAQLEKSRLLSDRFSAERPKGSFSTLEIQRTEQGDSAMYLCASSPRGPISWNEQFFGPGTRLTVL.